This is a list of T cell receptor beta chains from one sample in a study of Graves' ophthalmopathy and Graves' hyperthyroidism. TCRdb recomputed calls from the multiplex PCR reads with MiXCR, one row per CDR3 protein. This table holds approximately 640,000 distinct CDR3 sequences, about 38% found once. Sequences were obtained from peripheral blood. The receptor source for this set is an adult man with Graves' ophthalmopathy. Each CDR3 is given with its conserved first and last residue. Each record gives: J gene, clone size, D gene, V gene, CDR3 DNA, CDR3 protein. The D gene is left open where the match is weak. Not all rows give a size; the values are once, few, many and, for expanded clones, a class.

j_gene: TRBJ1-1; abundance: .; d_gene: TRBD1; v_gene: TRBV7-2; CDR3nt: TGTGCCAGCAGCTTGAAAGACAGGGGAACTAATGAAGCTTTCTTT; CDR3aa: CASSLKDRGTNEAFF
j_gene: TRBJ1-2; abundance: .; d_gene: TRBD1; v_gene: TRBV19; CDR3nt: TGTGCCTGGAGTGTAACCCGGACAGGGGGCGACTATGGCTACACCTTC; CDR3aa: CAWSVTRTGGDYGYTF
j_gene: TRBJ2-5; abundance: few; d_gene: TRBD2; v_gene: TRBV3-1; CDR3nt: TGTGCCAGCAGCACAATTAGCGGGGGGGCCTCGGAGACCCAGTACTTC; CDR3aa: CASSTISGGASETQYF
j_gene: TRBJ1-1; abundance: .; d_gene: .; v_gene: TRBV10-3; CDR3nt: TGTGCCATCACCGAGGTACGGGGCGGGAGGGAAGCTTTCTTT; CDR3aa: CAITEVRGGREAFF
j_gene: TRBJ1-2; abundance: many; d_gene: .; v_gene: TRBV12-3/TRBV12-4; CDR3nt: TGTGCCAGCAGCCTGGGGGACGGACCGGGGGGCTACACCTTC; CDR3aa: CASSLGDGPGGYTF
j_gene: TRBJ2-7; abundance: few; d_gene: .; v_gene: TRBV5-1; CDR3nt: TGCGCCAGCAGCTTGGGGCATGGGGGGCGAACCTACGAGCAGTACTTC; CDR3aa: CASSLGHGGRTYEQYF
j_gene: TRBJ1-5; abundance: .; d_gene: .; v_gene: TRBV6-8; CDR3nt: TGTGCCAGCAGACGACAGTACCAAGAGACCCAGCATTTT; CDR3aa: CASRRQYQETQHF
j_gene: TRBJ2-3; abundance: few; d_gene: .; v_gene: TRBV7-3; CDR3nt: TGTGCCAGCAGCTTAACCGGGGGGCGAGATACGCAGTATTTT; CDR3aa: CASSLTGGRDTQYF
j_gene: TRBJ1-1; abundance: many; d_gene: .; v_gene: TRBV2; CDR3nt: TGTGCCAGCAGCCGGGACAAGAACACTGAAGCTTTCTTT; CDR3aa: CASSRDKNTEAFF
j_gene: TRBJ1-6; abundance: many; d_gene: TRBD1; v_gene: TRBV2; CDR3nt: TGTGCCACCAGATCCGGGACAGAAAATTCACCCCTCCACTTT; CDR3aa: CATRSGTENSPLHF
j_gene: TRBJ2-3; abundance: .; d_gene: .; v_gene: TRBV5-1; CDR3nt: TGTGCCAGCAGCTCTTTCGGTGGGGAGACAGATACGCAGTATTTT; CDR3aa: CASSSFGGETDTQYF
j_gene: TRBJ2-5; abundance: many; d_gene: .; v_gene: TRBV19; CDR3nt: TGTGCCAGTAGTGAGCAGAAGCGAGAGACCCAGTACTTC; CDR3aa: CASSEQKRETQYF
j_gene: TRBJ1-2; abundance: .; d_gene: .; v_gene: TRBV25-1; CDR3nt: TGTGCCAGCAGTGATGGCAGCTATTATGGCTACACCTTC; CDR3aa: CASSDGSYYGYTF
j_gene: TRBJ2-7; abundance: .; d_gene: .; v_gene: TRBV3-1; CDR3nt: TGTGCCAGCAGCCAGAGTAATGGCGAGCAGTACTTC; CDR3aa: CASSQSNGEQYF
j_gene: TRBJ2-2; abundance: many; d_gene: .; v_gene: TRBV6-6; CDR3nt: TGTGCCAGCAGTTACTCGTCAGGCACCGGGGAGCTGTTTTTT; CDR3aa: CASSYSSGTGELFF
j_gene: TRBJ2-7; abundance: many; d_gene: .; v_gene: TRBV10-3; CDR3nt: TGTGCCATCAGTGAAGGGTTATACGAGCAGTACTTC; CDR3aa: CAISEGLYEQYF
j_gene: TRBJ2-5; abundance: many; d_gene: .; v_gene: TRBV2; CDR3nt: TGTGCCAGCAGTACTGGGCAGCCGCGCCAAGAGACCCAGTACTTC; CDR3aa: CASSTGQPRQETQYF
j_gene: TRBJ1-2; abundance: .; d_gene: .; v_gene: TRBV10-3; CDR3nt: TGTGCCATCAGTGAGGGACATTATGGCTACACCTTC; CDR3aa: CAISEGHYGYTF
j_gene: TRBJ2-2; abundance: .; d_gene: .; v_gene: TRBV7-8; CDR3nt: TGTGCCTGCACGGACTCCTTTGCCGGGGAGCTGTTTTTT; CDR3aa: CACTDSFAGELFF
j_gene: TRBJ2-6; abundance: .; d_gene: .; v_gene: TRBV20-1; CDR3nt: TGCAGTGCTAGACCCGGGGCAGGGTCGGAGGCTTTC; CDR3aa: CSARPGAGSEAF
j_gene: TRBJ2-5; abundance: many; d_gene: .; v_gene: TRBV2; CDR3nt: TGTGCCAGCAGTGATCAGGTGGGGCCCCAAGAGACCCAGTACTTC; CDR3aa: CASSDQVGPQETQYF
j_gene: TRBJ1-3; abundance: many; d_gene: .; v_gene: TRBV7-8; CDR3nt: TGTGCCAGCAGCTACAGGGAGGGAAACACCATATATTTT; CDR3aa: CASSYREGNTIYF
j_gene: TRBJ2-1; abundance: .; d_gene: TRBD2; v_gene: TRBV7-3; CDR3nt: TGTGCCAGCAGCTCGGGACTAGCGGAAACCTACAATGAGCAGTTCTTC; CDR3aa: CASSSGLAETYNEQFF
j_gene: TRBJ1-2; abundance: .; d_gene: .; v_gene: TRBV25-1; CDR3nt: TGTGCCAGCAGTCGGGGGAATTTCGGCTACACCTTC; CDR3aa: CASSRGNFGYTF
j_gene: TRBJ1-4; abundance: many; d_gene: .; v_gene: TRBV20-1; CDR3nt: TGCAGTGCTAGGGGGGGGCATAATGAAAAACTGTTTTTT; CDR3aa: CSARGGHNEKLFF
j_gene: TRBJ1-5; abundance: many; d_gene: .; v_gene: TRBV7-9; CDR3nt: TGTGCCAGCAGCTTAGCGAGAAATCAGCCCCAGCATTTT; CDR3aa: CASSLARNQPQHF
j_gene: TRBJ1-2; abundance: .; d_gene: .; v_gene: TRBV7-9; CDR3nt: TGTGCCAGCTCACCGCTACGGACAGTTGACTATGGCTACACCTTC; CDR3aa: CASSPLRTVDYGYTF
j_gene: TRBJ1-5; abundance: .; d_gene: .; v_gene: TRBV10-3; CDR3nt: TGTGCCTCCAAGGCCCCAGGGGAGCAGCATTTT; CDR3aa: CASKAPGEQHF
j_gene: TRBJ2-7; abundance: many; d_gene: .; v_gene: TRBV10-3; CDR3nt: TGTGCCATCAGTGAGTCCATCTACGAGCAGTACTTC; CDR3aa: CAISESIYEQYF
j_gene: TRBJ1-2; abundance: many; d_gene: .; v_gene: TRBV7-8; CDR3nt: TGTGCCAGCAGCTACCGGTCGGGATATGGCTACACCTTC; CDR3aa: CASSYRSGYGYTF
j_gene: TRBJ1-6; abundance: .; d_gene: .; v_gene: TRBV4-3; CDR3nt: TGCGCCAGCAGTCTCATCCCTCATCGTTTACCCCTCCACTTT; CDR3aa: CASSLIPHRLPLHF
j_gene: TRBJ2-5; abundance: .; d_gene: .; v_gene: TRBV4-1; CDR3nt: TGCGCCAGCAGCCATCCCCCGGGGGCTCAAGAGACCCAGTACTTC; CDR3aa: CASSHPPGAQETQYF
j_gene: TRBJ1-5; abundance: .; d_gene: TRBD1; v_gene: TRBV6-5; CDR3nt: TGTGCCAGCAGTTTATTATCCCCAGGGGGGAATCAGCCCCAGCATTTT; CDR3aa: CASSLLSPGGNQPQHF
j_gene: TRBJ2-3; abundance: few; d_gene: .; v_gene: TRBV10-3; CDR3nt: TGTGCCAGCAGTGAGACGGTTACAGATACGCAGTATTTT; CDR3aa: CASSETVTDTQYF
j_gene: TRBJ2-1; abundance: .; d_gene: TRBD2; v_gene: TRBV2; CDR3nt: TGTGCCAGCAGTGAAGAGGTATGGACTAGCGGGGGAAATGAGCAGTTCTTC; CDR3aa: CASSEEVWTSGGNEQFF
j_gene: TRBJ2-5; abundance: .; d_gene: .; v_gene: TRBV9; CDR3nt: TGTGTCAGCAGCGTTCGAGAGGACCCGAGGGAGACCCAGTACTTC; CDR3aa: CVSSVREDPRETQYF
j_gene: TRBJ1-3; abundance: .; d_gene: .; v_gene: TRBV14; CDR3nt: TGTGCCAGCAGCCAAGGTCCCCGGCGGGATCCTGGAAACACCATATATTTT; CDR3aa: CASSQGPRRDPGNTIYF
j_gene: TRBJ1-6; abundance: .; d_gene: .; v_gene: TRBV7-6; CDR3nt: TGTGCCAGCAGCTTAGACGGGCAGGGGAATGGATTACCCCTCCACTTT; CDR3aa: CASSLDGQGNGLPLHF
j_gene: TRBJ1-6; abundance: many; d_gene: TRBD1; v_gene: TRBV20-1; CDR3nt: TGCAGTGCTAGATATCAGGGGGCAGGTAATTCACCCCTCCACTTT; CDR3aa: CSARYQGAGNSPLHF
j_gene: TRBJ2-7; abundance: .; d_gene: .; v_gene: TRBV4-3; CDR3nt: TGCGCCAGCAGCCAAGTCGCAAAAACCTACGAGCAGTACTTC; CDR3aa: CASSQVAKTYEQYF
j_gene: TRBJ1-6; abundance: .; d_gene: .; v_gene: TRBV19; CDR3nt: TGTGCCAGTAGTCCGCCAGGGCTAAATTCACCCCTCCACTTT; CDR3aa: CASSPPGLNSPLHF
j_gene: TRBJ2-5; abundance: many; d_gene: .; v_gene: TRBV7-7; CDR3nt: TGTGCTAGCAGCTTAGGCCCAGTCCAAGAGACCCAGTACTTC; CDR3aa: CASSLGPVQETQYF